This TCR beta chain emerged from a study of T cells in tumors and immune-related adverse events (dated by TCRdb to the early 2020s). Of note for this clone: The antigen it recognizes is unknown. No clone much larger than this one lies a single base away; base qualities are absent.

Read against the paper, the sample's treatment or condition label means: nivolumab (PD-1 blockade) given before sampling. The DNeasy Blood and Tissue Kit was used to extract DNA from formalin-fixed paraffin-embedded specimens. The V and J ends are trimmed by 4 bases and 1 base, leaving 13 bases between them. Taken from cysteine to phenylalanine, the CDR3 has 16 residues. The sequence is cut down to CDR3 DNA, 48 bases in frame from base 1. The germline V gene yields LGHNA for CDR1 and YNFKEQ for CDR2. The immunoSEQ assay was used to amplify and sequence the TCR beta locus, producing bulk TCR Vbeta CDR3 data. Under the source paper's analysis protocol: CDR3s were excluded if they were non-productive, were shorter than 7 amino acids, or did not start with C or end with F/W. Analysis was limited to specimens with at least 1000 reads, and clonotypes were defined at the amino acid level. Clonality was calculated as 1 minus Pielou's evenness. Library sizes were equalized by abundance-weighted random subsampling with replacement, repeated 100 times to report 95% confidence intervals. The Morisita overlap index was used to quantify repertoire overlap, and the top 40 clones in each specimen were examined for overlap with the irAE. In its TCRdb copy, this immuneACCESS table keeps in-frame sequences only and misses some clones. Where compared with another copy, unresolved V genes explain less than half of these, and the others have no known cause. V and J calls and clone size are as listed in that table; D and trimming were resolved from the DNA. This sample comprises about 22,000 clones, under 95% of them detected only once. Clones ranked in the top ten supply around 1.3% of the sample.

Sequenced material: lymph node tissue, taken from a patient treated with anti-PD-1 therapy. This clonotype was obtained from a female donor with metastatic renal cell carcinoma. The chain employs TRBV4-2 and TRBJ2-2; the D gene is perhaps TRBD1 or TRBD2, each of them matching over 5 bases. The DNA is TGTGCCAGCAGCCCACACGGGACGAGGAACACCGGGGAGCTGTTTTTT. Its protein product is CASSPHGTRNTGELFF.